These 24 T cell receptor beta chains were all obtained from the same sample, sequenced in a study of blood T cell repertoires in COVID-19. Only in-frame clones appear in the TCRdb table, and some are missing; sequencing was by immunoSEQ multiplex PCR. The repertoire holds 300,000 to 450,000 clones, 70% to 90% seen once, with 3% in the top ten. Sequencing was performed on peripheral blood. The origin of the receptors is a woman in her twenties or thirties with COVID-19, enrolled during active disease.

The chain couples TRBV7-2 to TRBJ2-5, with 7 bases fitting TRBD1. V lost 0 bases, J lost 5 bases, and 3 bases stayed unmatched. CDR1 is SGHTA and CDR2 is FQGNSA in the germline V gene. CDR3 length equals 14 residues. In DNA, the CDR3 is TGTGCCAGCAGCTTAGCAGGGGGCGGGGAGACCCAGTACTTC. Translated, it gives CASSLAGGGETQYF.

CDR3 amino acids: CATSRDASPEKLFF. The CDR3 coding sequence is TGTGCCACCAGCAGAGATGCGTCTCCTGAAAAACTGTTTTTT. V usage is TRBV15 and J usage is TRBJ1-4; D remains ambiguous. V lost 0 bases and J 7 bases, leaving 9 bases between the germline ends. CDR1 and CDR2 (germline): LNHNV, YYDKDF (reference sequence). This CDR3 contains 14 residues. The whole variable domain, remainder taken from reference TRBV15 and TRBJ1-4, is DAMVIQNPRYQVTQFGKPVTLSCSQTLNHNVMYWYQQKSSQAPKLLFHYYDKDFNNEADTPDNFQSRRPNTSFCFLDIRSPGLGDTAMYLCATSRDASPEKLFFGSGTQLSVL.

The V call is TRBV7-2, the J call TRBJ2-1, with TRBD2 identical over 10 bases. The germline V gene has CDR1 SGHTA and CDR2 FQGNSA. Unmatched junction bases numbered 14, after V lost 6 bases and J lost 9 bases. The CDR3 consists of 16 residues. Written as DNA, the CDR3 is TGTGCCAGCAGGGCTCTCCTAGCGGGAGTGCAAGGTGAGCAGTTCTTC. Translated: CASRALLAGVQGEQFF.

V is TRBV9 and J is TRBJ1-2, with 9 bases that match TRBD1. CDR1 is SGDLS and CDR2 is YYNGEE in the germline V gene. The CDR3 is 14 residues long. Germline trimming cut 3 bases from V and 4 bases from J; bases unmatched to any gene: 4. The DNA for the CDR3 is TGTGCCAGCAGCGCCACAGGGGGCTCCTATGGCTACACCTTC. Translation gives CASSATGGSYGYTF.

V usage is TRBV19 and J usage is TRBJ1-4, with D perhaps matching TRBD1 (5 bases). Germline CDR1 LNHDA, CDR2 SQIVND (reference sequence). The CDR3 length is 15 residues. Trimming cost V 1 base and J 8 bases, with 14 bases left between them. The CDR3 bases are TGTGCCAGTAGTATAGTCCGGGTGGAGGGGGAAAAACTGTTTTTT. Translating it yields CASSIVRVEGEKLFF.

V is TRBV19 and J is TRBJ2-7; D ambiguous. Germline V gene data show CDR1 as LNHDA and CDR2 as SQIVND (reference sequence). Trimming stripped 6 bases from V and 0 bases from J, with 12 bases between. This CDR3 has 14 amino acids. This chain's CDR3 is CASSTSLGSYEQYF. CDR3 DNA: TGTGCCAGTAGCACATCCCTTGGCTCCTACGAGCAGTACTTC.

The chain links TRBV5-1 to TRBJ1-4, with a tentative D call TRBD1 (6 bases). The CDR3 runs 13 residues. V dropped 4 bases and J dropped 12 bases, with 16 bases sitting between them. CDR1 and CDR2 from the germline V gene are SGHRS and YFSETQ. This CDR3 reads CASSSGQSGELFF. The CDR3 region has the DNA TGCGCCAGCAGCAGCGGACAGTCCGGGGAACTGTTTTTT.

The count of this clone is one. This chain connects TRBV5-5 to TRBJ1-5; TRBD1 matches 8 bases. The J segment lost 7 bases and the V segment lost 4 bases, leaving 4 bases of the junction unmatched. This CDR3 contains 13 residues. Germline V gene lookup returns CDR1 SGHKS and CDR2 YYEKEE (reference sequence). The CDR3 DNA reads TGTGCCAGCAGCCCGGACAGGGACCAGCCCCAGCATTTT. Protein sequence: CASSPDRDQPQHF. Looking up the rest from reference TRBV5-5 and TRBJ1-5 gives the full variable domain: DAGVTQSPTHLIKTRGQQVTLRCSPISGHKSVSWYQQVLGQGPQFIFQYYEKEERGRGNFPDRFSARQFPNYSSELNVNALLLGDSALYLCASSPDRDQPQHFGDGTRLSIL.

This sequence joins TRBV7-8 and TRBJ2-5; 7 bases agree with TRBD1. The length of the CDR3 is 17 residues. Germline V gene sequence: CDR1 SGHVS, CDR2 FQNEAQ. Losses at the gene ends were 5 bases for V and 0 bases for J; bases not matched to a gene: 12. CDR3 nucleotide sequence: TGTGCCAGCAGCCCGCCCAACGTAGACAGGGACCAAGAGACCCAGTACTTC. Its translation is CASSPPNVDRDQETQYF.

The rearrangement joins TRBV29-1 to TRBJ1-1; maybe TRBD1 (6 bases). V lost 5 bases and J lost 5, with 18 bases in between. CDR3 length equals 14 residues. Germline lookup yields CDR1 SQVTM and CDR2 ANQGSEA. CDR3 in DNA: TGCAGCGTTCATAAGGGGGGGGTTGATACTGAAGCTTTCTTT. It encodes CSVHKGGVDTEAFF. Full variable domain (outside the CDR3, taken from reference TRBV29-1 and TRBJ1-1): SAVISQKPSRDICQRGTSLTIQCQVDSQVTMMFWYRQQPGQSLTLIATANQGSEATYESGFVIDKFPISRPNLTFSTLTVSNMSPEDSSIYLCSVHKGGVDTEAFFGQGTRLTVV.

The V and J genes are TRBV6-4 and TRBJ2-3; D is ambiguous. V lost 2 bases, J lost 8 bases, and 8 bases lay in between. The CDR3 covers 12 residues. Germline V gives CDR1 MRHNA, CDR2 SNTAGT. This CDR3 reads CASSDPGPTQYF. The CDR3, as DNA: TGTGCCAGCAGTGACCCAGGCCCTACGCAGTATTTT.

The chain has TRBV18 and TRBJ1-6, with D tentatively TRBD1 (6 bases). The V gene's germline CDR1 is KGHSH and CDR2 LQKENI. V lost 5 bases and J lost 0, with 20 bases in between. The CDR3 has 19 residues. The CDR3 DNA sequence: TGTGCCAGCTCAATAACAGGGCTTAGAGCCAGCTCCTATAATTCACCCCTCCACTTT. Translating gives CASSITGLRASSYNSPLHF.

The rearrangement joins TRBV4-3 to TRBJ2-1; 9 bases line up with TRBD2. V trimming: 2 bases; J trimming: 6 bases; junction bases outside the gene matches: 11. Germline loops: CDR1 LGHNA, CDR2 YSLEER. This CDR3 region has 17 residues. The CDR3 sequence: CASSQQTGLASSNEQFF. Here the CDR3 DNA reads TGCGCCAGCAGCCAACAAACGGGACTAGCCAGTTCCAATGAGCAGTTCTTC.

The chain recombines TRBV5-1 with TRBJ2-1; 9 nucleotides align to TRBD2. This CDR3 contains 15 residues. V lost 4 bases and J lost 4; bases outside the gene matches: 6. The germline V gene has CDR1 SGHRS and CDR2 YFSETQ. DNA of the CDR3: TGCGCCAGCAGCGCGACTAGCGGTACATACAATGAGCAGTTCTTC. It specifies CASSATSGTYNEQFF. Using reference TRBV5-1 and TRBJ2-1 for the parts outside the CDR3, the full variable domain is KAGVTQTPRYLIKTRGQQVTLSCSPISGHRSVSWYQQTPGQGLQFLFEYFSETQRNKGNFPGRFSGRQFSNSRSEMNVSTLELGDSALYLCASSATSGTYNEQFFGPGTRLTVL.

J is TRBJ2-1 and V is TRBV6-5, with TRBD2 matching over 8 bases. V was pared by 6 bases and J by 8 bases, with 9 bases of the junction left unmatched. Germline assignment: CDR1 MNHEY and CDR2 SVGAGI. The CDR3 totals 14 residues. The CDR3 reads CASRKGLASDEQFF. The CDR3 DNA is TGTGCCAGCAGAAAAGGACTAGCATCGGATGAGCAGTTCTTC.

This chain's CDR3 is CASSLDQESPLHF. In nucleotides, the CDR3 is TGTGCCAGCAGCTTAGATCAGGAATCACCCCTCCACTTT. The chain couples TRBV7-2 to TRBJ1-6; no clear D gene. Germline-derived CDR1 and CDR2 are SGHTA and FQGNSA. The V and J ends lost 1 base and 10 bases respectively, with 8 bases between them. This CDR3 contains 13 residues.

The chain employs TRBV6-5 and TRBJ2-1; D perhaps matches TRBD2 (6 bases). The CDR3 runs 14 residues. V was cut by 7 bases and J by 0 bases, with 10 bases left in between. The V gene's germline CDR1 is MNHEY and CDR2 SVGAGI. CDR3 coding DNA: TGTGCCAGCATGTCCGGGAGCTCCTACAATGAGCAGTTCTTC. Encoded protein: CASMSGSSYNEQFF.

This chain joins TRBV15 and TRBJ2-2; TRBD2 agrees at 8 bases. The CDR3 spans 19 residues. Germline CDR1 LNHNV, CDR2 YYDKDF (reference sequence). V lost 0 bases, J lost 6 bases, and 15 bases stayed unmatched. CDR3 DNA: TGTGCCACCAGCAGAGAGTTTAGGGAGCGGGAGATCACGGCCGGGGAGCTGTTTTTT. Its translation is CATSREFREREITAGELFF.

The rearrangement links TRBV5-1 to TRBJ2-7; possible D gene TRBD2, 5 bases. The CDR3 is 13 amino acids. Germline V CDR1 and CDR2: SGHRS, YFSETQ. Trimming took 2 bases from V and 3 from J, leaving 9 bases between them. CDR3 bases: TGCGCCAGCAGCTTTGCACTAGGCTACGAGCAGTACGTC. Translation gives CASSFALGYEQYV.

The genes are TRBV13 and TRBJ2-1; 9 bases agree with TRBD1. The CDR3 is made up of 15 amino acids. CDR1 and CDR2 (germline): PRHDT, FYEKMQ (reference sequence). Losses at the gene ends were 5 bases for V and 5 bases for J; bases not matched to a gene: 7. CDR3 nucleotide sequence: TGTGCCAGCAGCCCCGGGACAGGGTGGGACAATGAGCAGTTCTTC. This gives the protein CASSPGTGWDNEQFF.

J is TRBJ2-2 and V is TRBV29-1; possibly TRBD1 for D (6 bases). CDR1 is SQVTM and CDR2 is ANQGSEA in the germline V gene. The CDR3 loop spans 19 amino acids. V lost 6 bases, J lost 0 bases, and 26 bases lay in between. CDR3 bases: TGCAGCGTCAAACTGGTTGGGGGTTGGGGGACACCGAACACCGGGGAGCTGTTTTTT. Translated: CSVKLVGGWGTPNTGELFF.

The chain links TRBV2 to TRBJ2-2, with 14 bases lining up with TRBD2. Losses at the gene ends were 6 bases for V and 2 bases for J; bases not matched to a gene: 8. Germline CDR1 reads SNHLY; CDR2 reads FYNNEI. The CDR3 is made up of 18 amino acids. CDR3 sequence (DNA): TGTGCCAGCAGCGGGACTAGCGGGGGAAAACTCAACACCGGGGAGCTGTTTTTT. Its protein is CASSGTSGGKLNTGELFF.

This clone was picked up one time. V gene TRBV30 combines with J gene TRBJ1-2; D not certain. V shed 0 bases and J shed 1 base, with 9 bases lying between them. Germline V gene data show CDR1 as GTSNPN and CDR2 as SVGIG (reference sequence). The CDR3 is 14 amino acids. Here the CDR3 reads CAWSVLQDNYGYTF. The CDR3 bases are TGTGCCTGGAGTGTACTGCAGGATAACTATGGCTACACCTTC.

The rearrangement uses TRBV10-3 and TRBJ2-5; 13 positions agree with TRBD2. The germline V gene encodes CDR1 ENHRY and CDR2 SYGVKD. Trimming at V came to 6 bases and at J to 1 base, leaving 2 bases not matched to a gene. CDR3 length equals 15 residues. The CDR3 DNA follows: TGTGCCATCAGCGGGACTAGCGGGGTCCAAGAGACCCAGTACTTC. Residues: CAISGTSGVQETQYF.